The sequence of this T cell receptor beta chain was determined in a study of long-term antiretroviral therapy in people with HIV. CDR1 and CDR2 from the germline V gene are SGHTA and FQGNSA. J lost 7 bases, V lost 2 bases, and 6 bases had no gene match. This CDR3 has 15 residues. They ran version v3.0 of the immunoSEQ assay at survey level. The data were produced by immunoSEQ multiplex PCR, yet TCRdb's version contains in-frame clones alone and is incomplete. This sample has approximately 41,000 clones, with 75% to 90% found just once. The sequence derives from a man aged 18 to 29 with HIV. Sequenced here: unsorted PBMCs, sampled 1.5 years after starting antiretroviral therapy. V usage is TRBV7-2 and J usage is TRBJ2-1; TRBD2 matches at 9 bases. The CDR3 coding sequence is TGTGCCAGCAGCTTACCGGGGCTAGCGGGAAATGAGCAGTTCTTC. This codes for CASSLPGLAGNEQFF.